This TCR beta chain was identified in a study of neoadjuvant anti-PD-1 for oral cavity cancer. Turning to the study itself: Non-progressing patients received a fourth nivolumab dose near day 43, then surgery on days 50-56. Study findings and constraints: Expansion of preexisting intratumoral clones was suggested to aid response.

Regarding time point: after neoadjuvant nivolumab, at surgical resection. The patients had HPV-negative, locally advanced oral cavity squamous cell carcinoma. This clone showed up just a few times. The antigen remains unidentified. Survey sequencing of tumors mostly used around 4.8 ug DNA, two replicates. Clones were sequenced by immunoSEQ multiplex PCR, and TCRdb holds only the in-frame ones, with some missing. The sample yields nearly 15,000 clones, around 36% seen once. Germline V lookup: CDR1 SGDLS, CDR2 YYNGEE. V shed 6 bases and J 2 bases; nucleotides not matched to a gene: 5. CDR3 length: 14 amino acids.

The V call is TRBV9, the J call TRBJ2-3, with 8 nucleotides matching TRBD2. The sequence was collected from a person between 35 and 79 years old with oral cavity squamous cell carcinoma. Here the sequenced sample was tumor tissue, taken after nivolumab (anti-PD-1) treatment. DNA of the CDR3: TGTGCCAGCACGGGGGGGCCTAACACAGATACGCAGTATTTT. It specifies CASTGGPNTDTQYF. Full variable domain (missing parts from reference TRBV9 and TRBJ2-3): DSGVTQTPKHLITATGQRVTLRCSPRSGDLSVYWYQQSLDQGLQFLIQYYNGEERAKGNILERFSAQQFPDLHSELNLSSLELGDSALYFCASTGGPNTDTQYFGPGTRLTVL.